This is a list of T cell receptor beta chains from one sample in a study of vaccination effects on CD4 cells after COVID-19. Profiled with immunoSEQ multiplex PCR; TCRdb holds only in-frame clones, not every one. Of about 40,000 clones in the sample, more than 65% were seen once. No antigen is known for these receptors. Sequenced here: CD4+ T cells from PBMCs cultured without peptide, sampled after COVID-19 vaccination. Receptors were obtained from a human donor who received a COVID-19 vaccine. The CDR3 runs from the conserved cysteine through the conserved F or W. Fields, in order: clone size, J gene, V gene, D gene, CDR3 DNA, CDR3 protein. The D gene is left open where the match is weak. Size values are once, few and many counts, or a class for expanded clones, and some rows have none.

size: .; J: TRBJ2-5; V: TRBV7-8; D: .; DNA: TGTGCCAGCAGCTTAGATCTTAGCGGTGGAACCCAGTACTTC; CDR3: CASSLDLSGGTQYF
size: few; J: TRBJ1-2; V: TRBV4-2; D: TRBD1; DNA: TGTGCCAGCAGCCAAGGCGAAGGGGGACAGGGGGCTAAGGGCTACACCTTC; CDR3: CASSQGEGGQGAKGYTF
size: few; J: TRBJ2-5; V: TRBV29-1; D: TRBD1; DNA: TGCAGCGTTCCCGAAAAGGGGGACAGGAAGGCCTCGCAGTACTTC; CDR3: CSVPEKGDRKASQYF
size: .; J: TRBJ1-3; V: TRBV6-5; D: .; DNA: TGTGCCAGCAGTACAGGCGGCTCTGGAAACACCATATATTTT; CDR3: CASSTGGSGNTIYF
size: .; J: TRBJ2-7; V: TRBV2; D: .; DNA: TGTGCCAGCAGTCCAGAGGGGGGTAGCGAGCAGTACTTC; CDR3: CASSPEGGSEQYF
size: .; J: TRBJ1-3; V: TRBV25-1; D: .; DNA: TGTGCCAGCAGAGAAACAGGGTTTGGAAACACCATATATTTT; CDR3: CASRETGFGNTIYF
size: few; J: TRBJ1-2; V: TRBV10-1; D: .; DNA: TGCGCCAGCAGAAGTACGACCGGGACCAACTATGGCTACACCTTC; CDR3: CASRSTTGTNYGYTF
size: .; J: TRBJ2-1; V: TRBV27; D: .; DNA: TGTGCCAGCAGTTTATCGTCAGGGAGGAATGAGCAGTTCTTC; CDR3: CASSLSSGRNEQFF
size: .; J: TRBJ2-7; V: TRBV7-6; D: .; DNA: TGTGCCAGCAGCTTAGTTGAGGGCGGCGGGTACGAGCAGTACTTC; CDR3: CASSLVEGGGYEQYF
size: few; J: TRBJ2-1; V: TRBV11-3; D: .; DNA: TGTGCCAGCAGCTTAGCAGAAGGCAATGAGCAGTTCTTC; CDR3: CASSLAEGNEQFF
size: .; J: TRBJ2-1; V: TRBV6-2/TRBV6-3; D: .; DNA: TGTGCCAGCAGTAAACTAAGGACCTCCGAGCAGTTCTTC; CDR3: CASSKLRTSEQFF
size: .; J: TRBJ2-6; V: TRBV19; D: TRBD2; DNA: TGTGCCAGTAGTATGCGGGAGGCGTCTGGGGCCAACGTCCTGACTTTC; CDR3: CASSMREASGANVLTF
size: few; J: TRBJ2-7; V: TRBV7-9; D: .; DNA: TGTGCCAGCAGCTTTGAAGCCAAAACCTACGAGCAGTACTTC; CDR3: CASSFEAKTYEQYF
size: many; J: TRBJ1-6; V: TRBV6-5; D: .; DNA: TGTGCCAGCAGTTACTCCCCGGGGCATTCACCCCTCCACTTT; CDR3: CASSYSPGHSPLHF
size: .; J: TRBJ1-2; V: TRBV24-1; D: TRBD1; DNA: TGTGCCACCAGTGCAGGGGGGCGCGGCTACACCTTC; CDR3: CATSAGGRGYTF
size: .; J: TRBJ2-1; V: TRBV19; D: .; DNA: TGTGCCACCCGGACTGGGAGCTCCTACAATGAGCAGTTCTTC; CDR3: CATRTGSSYNEQFF
size: .; J: TRBJ1-1; V: TRBV6-5; D: .; DNA: TGTGCCAGCAGTTCGTCCAGAGCGGCAGATGAAGCTTTCTTT; CDR3: CASSSSRAADEAFF
size: .; J: TRBJ1-5; V: TRBV5-5; D: .; DNA: TGTGCCAGCAGAGGCGGGACTACCACTAGCAATCAGCCCCAGCATTTT; CDR3: CASRGGTTTSNQPQHF
size: .; J: TRBJ1-1; V: TRBV1; D: .; DNA: TGCACCCCTAGACGCCCACAGGGAACTTTCTTT; CDR3: CTPRRPQGTFF
size: .; J: TRBJ1-2; V: TRBV18; D: TRBD1; DNA: TGTGCCAGCTCACTTCAGGGGGATAACTATGGCTACACCTTC; CDR3: CASSLQGDNYGYTF
size: .; J: TRBJ2-3; V: TRBV7-9; D: .; DNA: TGTGCCAGCAGCTTAGAGGGGAGGGATACGCAGTATTTT; CDR3: CASSLEGRDTQYF
size: once; J: TRBJ2-5; V: TRBV6-5; D: .; DNA: TGTGCCAGCAGCCAGACAGGGAGGGAGACCCAGTACTTC; CDR3: CASSQTGRETQYF
size: .; J: TRBJ1-2; V: TRBV5-1; D: .; DNA: TGCGCCAGCAGCCTGGAGAACTATGGCTACACCTTC; CDR3: CASSLENYGYTF
size: .; J: TRBJ1-5; V: TRBV28; D: .; DNA: TGTGCCAGCACCTTTTGGGGACTCTCTAGCAATCAGCCCCAGCATTTT; CDR3: CASTFWGLSSNQPQHF
size: .; J: TRBJ2-1; V: TRBV7-6; D: TRBD2; DNA: TGTGCCAGCAGCTCGACCGGGACTAGCGGGGCTGAGCAGTTCTTC; CDR3: CASSSTGTSGAEQFF
size: .; J: TRBJ2-1; V: TRBV12-5; D: .; DNA: TGTGCTAGTGGAACCCAGCAGGCCTATGAGCAGTTCTTC; CDR3: CASGTQQAYEQFF
size: .; J: TRBJ2-5; V: TRBV5-1; D: TRBD2; DNA: TGCGCCAGCAGCCCCGGCATGGGACTAACGGGTGGAGAGACCCAGTACTTC; CDR3: CASSPGMGLTGGETQYF
size: once; J: TRBJ1-6; V: TRBV2; D: .; DNA: TGTGCCAGCAGTGAAGTCAGGGCCTGGAATTCACCCCTCCACTTT; CDR3: CASSEVRAWNSPLHF
size: .; J: TRBJ2-7; V: TRBV19; D: TRBD2; DNA: TGTGCCAGTAGTATTTTGGCGGGGGCCTACGAGCAGTACTTC; CDR3: CASSILAGAYEQYF
size: .; J: TRBJ1-1; V: TRBV6-6; D: .; DNA: TGTGCCAGCAGTAATTATGGGGGAACTGAAGCTTTCTTT; CDR3: CASSNYGGTEAFF
size: .; J: TRBJ2-3; V: TRBV7-9; D: TRBD2; DNA: TGTGCCAGCAGCCCAGGACTAGCCTTACTCACAGATACGCAGTATTTT; CDR3: CASSPGLALLTDTQYF
size: .; J: TRBJ1-1; V: TRBV25-1; D: TRBD1; DNA: TGTGCCAGCAGTGCCCGGGACAGGGGAAACACTGAAGCTTTCTTT; CDR3: CASSARDRGNTEAFF
size: .; J: TRBJ1-5; V: TRBV10-3; D: .; DNA: TGTGCCATCAGTGAATACTTGGACACCGATAGCAATCAGCCCCAGCATTTT; CDR3: CAISEYLDTDSNQPQHF
size: .; J: TRBJ1-2; V: TRBV19; D: .; DNA: TGTGCCAGTTTCCGATCGGCTGGGGGCTACACCTTC; CDR3: CASFRSAGGYTF
size: .; J: TRBJ1-1; V: TRBV10-3; D: .; DNA: TGTGCCATCAGTGAGTCAGGGATGAACACTGAAGCTTTCTTT; CDR3: CAISESGMNTEAFF
size: .; J: TRBJ2-1; V: TRBV29-1; D: TRBD2; DNA: TGCAGCGTAATAGCGGGGTCGTCCTACAATGAGCAGTTCTTC; CDR3: CSVIAGSSYNEQFF
size: .; J: TRBJ2-5; V: TRBV5-1; D: TRBD2; DNA: TGCGCCAGCAGCTGGGGGACTAGCGGGAGAGAAGGGGAGACCCAGTACTTC; CDR3: CASSWGTSGREGETQYF
size: .; J: TRBJ2-3; V: TRBV12-3/TRBV12-4; D: .; DNA: TGTGCCAGCAGCGCCGGGACAGATACGCAGTATTTT; CDR3: CASSAGTDTQYF
size: few; J: TRBJ2-7; V: TRBV19; D: .; DNA: TGTGCCAGTAGTATTGGGACGGGCGAGCAGTACTTC; CDR3: CASSIGTGEQYF
size: .; J: TRBJ2-2; V: TRBV6-6; D: TRBD1; DNA: TGTGCCAGCAGCCCACAGGGGTCCGGCACCGGGGAGCTGTTTTTT; CDR3: CASSPQGSGTGELFF